Listed below are T cell receptor beta chains from one sample, sequenced in a study of blood T cell repertoires in COVID-19. Only in-frame clones appear in the TCRdb table, and some are missing; sequencing was by immunoSEQ multiplex PCR. The repertoire has approximately 190,000 clones, more than 75% of them found once; the top ten carry around 5.8%. The sequenced sample was peripheral blood. These receptors all stem from a man in his forties with active or convalescent COVID-19. Each CDR3 is given with its conserved first and last residue. The D gene is left open where the match is weak. Clone size is shown for a subset of rows, as once, few, many or a class of expanded clone.

D: .; V: TRBV28; size: .; J: TRBJ1-1; CDR3: CASITRGNTEAFF; DNA: TGTGCCAGCATAACACGCGGGAACACTGAAGCTTTCTTT
D: .; V: TRBV7-2; size: .; J: TRBJ1-4; CDR3: CASSNGVVGEKLFF; DNA: TGTGCCAGCAGCAACGGGGTAGTTGGGGAAAAACTGTTTTTT
D: .; V: TRBV15; size: .; J: TRBJ2-2; CDR3: CAIPPLRGSLNTGELFF; DNA: TGTGCCATCCCACCCCTTCGCGGGTCTCTGAACACCGGGGAGCTGTTTTTT
D: TRBD1; V: TRBV29-1; size: once; J: TRBJ2-1; CDR3: CSVDGQGHEQFF; DNA: TGCAGCGTTGACGGACAGGGCCATGAGCAGTTCTTC
D: TRBD1; V: TRBV5-1; size: .; J: TRBJ2-1; CDR3: CASSLAGQDYNEQFF; DNA: TGCGCCAGCAGCTTGGCCGGACAGGATTACAATGAGCAGTTCTTC
D: .; V: TRBV28; size: .; J: TRBJ1-6; CDR3: CASRHAGTPYNSPLHF; DNA: TGTGCCAGCAGACACGCCGGGACACCGTATAATTCACCCCTCCACTTT
D: .; V: TRBV6-5; size: .; J: TRBJ1-6; CDR3: CASSRGQYNSPLHF; DNA: TGTGCCAGCAGTCGCGGACAGTATAATTCACCCCTCCACTTT
D: TRBD2; V: TRBV28; size: .; J: TRBJ2-2; CDR3: CASSFAGANTGELFF; DNA: TGTGCCAGCAGTTTTGCGGGAGCGAACACCGGGGAGCTGTTTTTT
D: .; V: TRBV5-5; size: once; J: TRBJ1-2; CDR3: CASTPQTGRYGYTF; DNA: TGTGCCAGCACCCCTCAGACAGGCCGCTATGGCTACACCTTC
D: .; V: TRBV25-1; size: .; J: TRBJ2-6; CDR3: CASSVRSYSAESNVLTF; DNA: TGTGCCAGCAGTGTTAGGAGTTATTCCGCCGAGAGCAACGTCCTGACTTTC